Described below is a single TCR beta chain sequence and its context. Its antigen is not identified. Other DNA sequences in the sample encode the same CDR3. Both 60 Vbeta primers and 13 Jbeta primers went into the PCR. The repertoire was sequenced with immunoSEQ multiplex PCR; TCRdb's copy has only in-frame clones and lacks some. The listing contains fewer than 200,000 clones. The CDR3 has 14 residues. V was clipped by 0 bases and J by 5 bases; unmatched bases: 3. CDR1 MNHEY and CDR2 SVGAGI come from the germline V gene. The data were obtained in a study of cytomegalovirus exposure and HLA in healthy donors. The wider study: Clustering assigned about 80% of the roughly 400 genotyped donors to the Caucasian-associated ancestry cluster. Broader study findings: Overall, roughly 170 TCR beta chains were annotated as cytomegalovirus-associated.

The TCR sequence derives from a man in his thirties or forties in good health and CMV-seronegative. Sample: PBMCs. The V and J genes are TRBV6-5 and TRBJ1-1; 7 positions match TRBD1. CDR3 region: CASSYSGRGTEAFF. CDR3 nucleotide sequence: TGTGCCAGCAGTTACTCGGGCAGGGGGACTGAAGCTTTCTTT.